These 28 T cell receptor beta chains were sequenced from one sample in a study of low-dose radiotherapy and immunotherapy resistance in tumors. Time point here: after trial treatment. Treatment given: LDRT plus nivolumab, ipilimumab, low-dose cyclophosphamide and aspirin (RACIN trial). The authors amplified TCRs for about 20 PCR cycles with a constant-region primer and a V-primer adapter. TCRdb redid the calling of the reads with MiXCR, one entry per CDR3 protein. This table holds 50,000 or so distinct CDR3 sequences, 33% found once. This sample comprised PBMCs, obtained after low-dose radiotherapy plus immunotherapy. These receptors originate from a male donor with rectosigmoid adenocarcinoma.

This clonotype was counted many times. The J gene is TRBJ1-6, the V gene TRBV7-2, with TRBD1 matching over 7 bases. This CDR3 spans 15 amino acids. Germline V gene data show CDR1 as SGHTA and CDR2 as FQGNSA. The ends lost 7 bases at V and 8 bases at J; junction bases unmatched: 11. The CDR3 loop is CASTPSGTADSPLHF. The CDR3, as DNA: TGTGCCAGCACCCCATCCGGGACAGCAGATTCACCCCTCCACTTT.

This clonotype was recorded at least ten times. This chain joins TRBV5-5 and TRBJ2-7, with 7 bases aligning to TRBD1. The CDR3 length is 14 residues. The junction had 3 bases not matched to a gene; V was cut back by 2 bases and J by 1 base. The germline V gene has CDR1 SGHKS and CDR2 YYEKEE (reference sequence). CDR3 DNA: TGTGCCAGCAGCTTCTACAGGGGTTCCTACGAGCAGTACTTC. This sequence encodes CASSFYRGSYEQYF.

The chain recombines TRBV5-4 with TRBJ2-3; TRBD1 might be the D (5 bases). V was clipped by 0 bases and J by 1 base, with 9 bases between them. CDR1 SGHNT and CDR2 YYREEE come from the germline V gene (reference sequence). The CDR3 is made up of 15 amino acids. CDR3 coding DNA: TGTGCCAGCAGCTTGGTCGCAGGGCGCACAGATACGCAGTATTTT. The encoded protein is CASSLVAGRTDTQYF.

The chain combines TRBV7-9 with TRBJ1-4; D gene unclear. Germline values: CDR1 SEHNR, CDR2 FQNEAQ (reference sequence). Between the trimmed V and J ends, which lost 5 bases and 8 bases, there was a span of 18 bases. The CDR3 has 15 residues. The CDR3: CASSPRPGGGEKLFF. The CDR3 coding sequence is TGTGCCAGCAGCCCCCGACCGGGAGGAGGAGAAAAACTGTTTTTT. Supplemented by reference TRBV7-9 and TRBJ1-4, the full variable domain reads DTGVSQNPRHKITKRGQNVTFRCDPISEHNRLYWYRQTLGQGPEFLTYFQNEAQLEKSRLLSDRFSAERPKGSFSTLEIQRTEQGDSAMYLCASSPRPGGGEKLFFGSGTQLSVL.

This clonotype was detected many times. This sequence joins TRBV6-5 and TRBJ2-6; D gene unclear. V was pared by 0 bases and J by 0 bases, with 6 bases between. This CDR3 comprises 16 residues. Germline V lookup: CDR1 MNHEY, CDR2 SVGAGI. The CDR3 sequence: CASSYSSVSGANVLTF. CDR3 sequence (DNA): TGTGCCAGCAGTTACTCCAGCGTCTCTGGGGCCAACGTCCTGACTTTC.

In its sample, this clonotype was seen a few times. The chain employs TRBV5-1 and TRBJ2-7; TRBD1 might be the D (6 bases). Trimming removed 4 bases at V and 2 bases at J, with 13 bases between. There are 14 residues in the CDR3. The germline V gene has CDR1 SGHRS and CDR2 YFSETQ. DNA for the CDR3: TGCGCCAGCAGCATTGACCCAGGGGCCTACGAGCAGTACTTC. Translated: CASSIDPGAYEQYF.

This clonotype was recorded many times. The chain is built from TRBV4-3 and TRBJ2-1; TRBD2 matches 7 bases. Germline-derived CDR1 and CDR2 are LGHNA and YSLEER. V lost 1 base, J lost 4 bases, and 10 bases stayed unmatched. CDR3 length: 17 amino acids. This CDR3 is CASSQVLGLAEYNEQFF. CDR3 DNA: TGCGCCAGCAGCCAAGTATTAGGGCTAGCGGAGTACAATGAGCAGTTCTTC.

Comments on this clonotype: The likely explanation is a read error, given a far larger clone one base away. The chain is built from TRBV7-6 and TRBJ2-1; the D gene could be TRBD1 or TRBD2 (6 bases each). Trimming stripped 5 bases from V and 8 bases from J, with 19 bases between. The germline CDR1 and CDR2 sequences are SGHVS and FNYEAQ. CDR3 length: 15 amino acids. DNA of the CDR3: TGTGCCAGCAGCATTAGCTGGGGGGCGAATGATGAGCAGTTCTTC. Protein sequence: CASSISWGANDEQFF.

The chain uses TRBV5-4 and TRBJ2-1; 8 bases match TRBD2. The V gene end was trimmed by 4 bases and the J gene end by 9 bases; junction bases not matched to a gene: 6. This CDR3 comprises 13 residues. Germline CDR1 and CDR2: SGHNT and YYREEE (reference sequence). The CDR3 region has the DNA TGTGCCAGCAGCCCGGGACTAGTTGGTGAGCAGTTCTTC. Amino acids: CASSPGLVGEQFF.

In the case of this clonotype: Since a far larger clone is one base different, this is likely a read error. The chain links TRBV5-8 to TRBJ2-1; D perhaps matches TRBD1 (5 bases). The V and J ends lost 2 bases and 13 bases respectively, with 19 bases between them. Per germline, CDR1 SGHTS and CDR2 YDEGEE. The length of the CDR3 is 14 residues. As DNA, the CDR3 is TGTGCCAGCAGCTTAGGCAGGGCAGAAGAGACCCAGTTCTTC. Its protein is CASSLGRAEETQFF.

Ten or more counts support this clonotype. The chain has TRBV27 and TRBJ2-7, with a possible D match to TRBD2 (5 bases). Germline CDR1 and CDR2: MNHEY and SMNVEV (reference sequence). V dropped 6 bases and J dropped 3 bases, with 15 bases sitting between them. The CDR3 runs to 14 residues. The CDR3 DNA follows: TGTGCCAGCAGCTCGGGGTTAGAAATCTACGAGCAGTACTTC. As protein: CASSSGLEIYEQYF.

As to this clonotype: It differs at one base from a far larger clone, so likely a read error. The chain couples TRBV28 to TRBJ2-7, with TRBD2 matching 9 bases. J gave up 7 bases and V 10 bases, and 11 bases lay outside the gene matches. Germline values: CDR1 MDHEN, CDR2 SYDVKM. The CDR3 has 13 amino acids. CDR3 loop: CATKRLAGYEQYF. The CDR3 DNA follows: TGTGCCACGAAGCGTCTAGCGGGGTATGAGCAGTACTTC.

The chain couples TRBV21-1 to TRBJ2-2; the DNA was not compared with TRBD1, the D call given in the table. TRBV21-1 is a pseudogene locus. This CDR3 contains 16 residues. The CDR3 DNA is TGTGCCAGCAGCAACGATGGAGGGGGGAACACCGGGGAGCTGTTTTTT. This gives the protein CASSNDGGGNTGELFF.

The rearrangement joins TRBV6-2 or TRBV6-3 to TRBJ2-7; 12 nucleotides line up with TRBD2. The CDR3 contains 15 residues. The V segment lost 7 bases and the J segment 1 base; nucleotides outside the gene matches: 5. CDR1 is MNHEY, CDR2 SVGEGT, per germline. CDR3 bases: TGTGCCAGCATCGCGACTAGCGGGAGATCCTACGAGCAGTACTTC. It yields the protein CASIATSGRSYEQYF.

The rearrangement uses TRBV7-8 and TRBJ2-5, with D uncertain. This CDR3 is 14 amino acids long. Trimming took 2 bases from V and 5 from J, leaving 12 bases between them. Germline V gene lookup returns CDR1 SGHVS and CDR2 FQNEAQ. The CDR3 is CASSLSRVAETQYF. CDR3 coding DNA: TGTGCCAGCAGCTTATCTAGGGTCGCCGAGACCCAGTACTTC.

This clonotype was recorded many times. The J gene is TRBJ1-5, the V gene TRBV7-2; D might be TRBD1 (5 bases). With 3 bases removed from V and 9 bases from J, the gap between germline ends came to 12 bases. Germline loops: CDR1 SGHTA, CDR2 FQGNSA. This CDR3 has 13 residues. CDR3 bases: TGTGCCAGCAGCTTGGGGACTGTTGGGCCCCAGCATTTT. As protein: CASSLGTVGPQHF.

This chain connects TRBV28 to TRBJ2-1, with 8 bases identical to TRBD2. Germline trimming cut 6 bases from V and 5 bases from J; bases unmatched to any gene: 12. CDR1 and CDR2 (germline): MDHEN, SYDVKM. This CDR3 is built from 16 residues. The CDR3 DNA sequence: TGTGCCAGCAGGTTACGCCTTACGGGGGGGGACAATGAGCAGTTCTTC. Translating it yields CASRLRLTGGDNEQFF.

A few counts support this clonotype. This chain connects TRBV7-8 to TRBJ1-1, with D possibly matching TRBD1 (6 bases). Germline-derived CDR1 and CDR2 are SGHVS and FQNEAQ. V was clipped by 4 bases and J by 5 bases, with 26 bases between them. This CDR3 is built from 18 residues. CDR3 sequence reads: CASSWGPLGGTTSTEAFF. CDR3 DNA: TGTGCCAGCAGCTGGGGACCCCTCGGGGGCACGACCTCTACTGAAGCTTTCTTT.

CDR3 loop: CASSLPEGNTEAFF. The CDR3 DNA reads as TGTGCCAGCAGTTTACCTGAGGGGAACACTGAAGCTTTCTTT. The rearrangement uses TRBV28 and TRBJ1-1, with D hard to call. This CDR3 is built from 14 residues. Trimming took off 2 bases at V and 1 base at J, with 8 bases between the two ends. Germline CDR1 is MDHEN and CDR2 is SYDVKM.

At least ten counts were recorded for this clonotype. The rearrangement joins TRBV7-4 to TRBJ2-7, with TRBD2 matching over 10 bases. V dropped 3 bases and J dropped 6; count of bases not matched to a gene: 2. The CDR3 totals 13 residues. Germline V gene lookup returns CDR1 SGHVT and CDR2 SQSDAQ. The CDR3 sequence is CASSFLAGVEQYF. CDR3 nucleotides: TGTGCCAGCAGCTTTCTAGCGGGAGTCGAGCAGTACTTC. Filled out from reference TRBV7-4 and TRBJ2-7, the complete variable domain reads GAGVSQSPRYKVAKRGRDVALRCDSISGHVTLYWYRQTLGQGSEVLTYSQSDAQRDKSGRPSGRFSAERPERSVSTLKIQRTEQGDSAVYLCASSFLAGVEQYFGPGTRLTVT.

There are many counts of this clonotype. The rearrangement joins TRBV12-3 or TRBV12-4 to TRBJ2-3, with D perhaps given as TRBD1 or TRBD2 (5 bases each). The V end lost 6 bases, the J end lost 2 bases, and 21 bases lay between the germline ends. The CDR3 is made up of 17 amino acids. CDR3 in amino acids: CASRELGKRGDTDTQYF. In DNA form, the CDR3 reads TGTGCCAGCAGGGAACTAGGAAAGAGGGGAGACACAGATACGCAGTATTTT.

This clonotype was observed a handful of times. CDR3 bases: TGTGCCAGCAGCCCCCCAGGGGCGGGAGTCCACGAGCAGTACTTC. Translation gives CASSPPGAGVHEQYF. The V and J genes are TRBV28 and TRBJ2-7; a weak D match, TRBD2 (7 bases). The length of the CDR3 is 15 residues. The germline CDR1 and CDR2 sequences are MDHEN and SYDVKM. Trimming took off 6 bases at V and 5 bases at J, with 20 bases between the two ends.

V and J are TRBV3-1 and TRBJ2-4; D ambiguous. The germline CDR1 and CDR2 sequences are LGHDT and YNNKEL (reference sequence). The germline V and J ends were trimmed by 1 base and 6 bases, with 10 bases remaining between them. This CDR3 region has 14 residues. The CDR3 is CASSQVLGTNIQYF. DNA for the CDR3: TGTGCCAGCAGCCAAGTGTTGGGCACAAACATTCAGTACTTC.

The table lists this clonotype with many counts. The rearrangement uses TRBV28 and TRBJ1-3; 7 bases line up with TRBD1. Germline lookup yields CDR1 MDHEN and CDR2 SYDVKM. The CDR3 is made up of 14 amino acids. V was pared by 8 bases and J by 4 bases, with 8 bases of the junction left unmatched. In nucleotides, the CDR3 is TGTGCCAGCCTCGACAGGGTGGGAGGAAACACCATATATTTT. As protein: CASLDRVGGNTIYF.

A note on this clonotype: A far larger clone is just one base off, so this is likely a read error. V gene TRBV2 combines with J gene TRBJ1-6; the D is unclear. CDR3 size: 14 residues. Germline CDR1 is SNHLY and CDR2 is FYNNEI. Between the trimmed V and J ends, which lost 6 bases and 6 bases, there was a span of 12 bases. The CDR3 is CASRSRSSNSPLHF. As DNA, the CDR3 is TGTGCCAGCAGGTCGAGGTCTTCTAATTCACCCCTCCACTTT. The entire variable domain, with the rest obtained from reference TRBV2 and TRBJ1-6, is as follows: EPEVTQTPSHQVTQMGQEVILRCVPISNHLYFYWYRQILGQKVEFLVSFYNNEISEKSEIFDDQFSVERPDGSNFTLKIRSTKLEDSAMYFCASRSRSSNSPLHFGNGTRLTVT.

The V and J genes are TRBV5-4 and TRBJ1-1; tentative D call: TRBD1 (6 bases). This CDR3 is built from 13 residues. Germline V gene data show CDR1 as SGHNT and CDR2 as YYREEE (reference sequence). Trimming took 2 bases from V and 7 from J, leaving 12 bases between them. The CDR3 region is CASSFDRRGEAFF. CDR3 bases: TGTGCCAGCAGCTTCGACAGGCGGGGTGAAGCTTTCTTT.

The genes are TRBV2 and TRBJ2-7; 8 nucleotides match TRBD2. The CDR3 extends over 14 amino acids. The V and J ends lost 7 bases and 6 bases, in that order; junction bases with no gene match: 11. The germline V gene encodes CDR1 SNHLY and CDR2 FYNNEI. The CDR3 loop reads CASTRGASGLEQYF. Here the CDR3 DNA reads TGTGCCAGCACCCGGGGGGCTAGCGGGCTCGAGCAGTACTTC.

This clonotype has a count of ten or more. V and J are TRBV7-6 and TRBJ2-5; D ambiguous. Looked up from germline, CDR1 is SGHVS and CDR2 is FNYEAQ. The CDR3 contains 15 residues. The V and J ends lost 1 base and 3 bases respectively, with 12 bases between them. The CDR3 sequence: CASSLGVTQKETQYF. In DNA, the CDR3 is TGTGCCAGCAGCTTAGGGGTTACACAGAAAGAGACCCAGTACTTC.